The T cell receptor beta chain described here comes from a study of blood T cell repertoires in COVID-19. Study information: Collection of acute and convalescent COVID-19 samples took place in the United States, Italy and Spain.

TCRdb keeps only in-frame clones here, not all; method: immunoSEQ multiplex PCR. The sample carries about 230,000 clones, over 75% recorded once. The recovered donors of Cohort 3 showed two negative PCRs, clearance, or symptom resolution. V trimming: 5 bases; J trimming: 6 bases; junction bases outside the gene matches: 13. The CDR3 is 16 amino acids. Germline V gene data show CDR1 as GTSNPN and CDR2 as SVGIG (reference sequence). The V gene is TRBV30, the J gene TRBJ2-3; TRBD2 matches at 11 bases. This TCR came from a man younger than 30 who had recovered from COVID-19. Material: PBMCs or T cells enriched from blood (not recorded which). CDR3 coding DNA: TGTGCCTGGGACCCGGGACTAGCGGTTGGAGGGGATACGCAGTATTTT. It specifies CAWDPGLAVGGDTQYF.